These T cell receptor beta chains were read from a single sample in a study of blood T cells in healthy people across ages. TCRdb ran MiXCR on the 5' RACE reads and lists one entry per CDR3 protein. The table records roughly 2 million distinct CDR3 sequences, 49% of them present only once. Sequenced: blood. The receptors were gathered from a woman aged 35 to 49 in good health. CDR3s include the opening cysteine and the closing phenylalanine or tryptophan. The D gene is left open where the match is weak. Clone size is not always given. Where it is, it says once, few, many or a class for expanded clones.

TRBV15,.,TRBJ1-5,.,TGTGCCACCAGCAGAGAACAGGGACGCAATCAGCCCCAGCATTTT,CATSREQGRNQPQHF
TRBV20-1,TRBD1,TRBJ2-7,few,TGCAGTGCTAGAGATACGGGACAGGTATACGAGCAGTACTTC,CSARDTGQVYEQYF
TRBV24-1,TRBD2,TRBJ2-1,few,TGTGCCACCAGTGGTAGCGGGGGGTACAATGAGCAGTTCTTC,CATSGSGGYNEQFF
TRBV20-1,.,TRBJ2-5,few,TGCAGTGCCCGAGCGGGCAGGGGAGAGACCCAGTACTTC,CSARAGRGETQYF
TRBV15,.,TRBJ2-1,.,TGTGCCACCAGCAGAGCCGGGGGGCGGAATGAGCAGTTCTTC,CATSRAGGRNEQFF
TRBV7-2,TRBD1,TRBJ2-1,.,TGTGCCAGCAGCCCTATTACAGGGGTTGGTGGTGAGCAGTTCTTC,CASSPITGVGGEQFF
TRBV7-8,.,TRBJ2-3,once,TGTGCCAGCAGCTCCCAGATCCTGGGGGGCACAGATACGCAGTATTTT,CASSSQILGGTDTQYF
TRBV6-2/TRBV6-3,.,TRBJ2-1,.,TGTGCCAGCAGTTACCCGAGGGGGGCCTCTTATGAGCAGTTCTTC,CASSYPRGASYEQFF
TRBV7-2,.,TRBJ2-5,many,TGTGCCAGCAGACCCTCCGGAGGGTGGGAAGAGACCCAGTACTTC,CASRPSGGWEETQYF
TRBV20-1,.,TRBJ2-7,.,TGCAGTGCTGGGACATCCTCAAGGGCCCAGTACTTC,CSAGTSSRAQYF
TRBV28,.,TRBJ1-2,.,TGTGCCAGCACCCTTCCAGGGTCTAACTATGGCTACACCTTC,CASTLPGSNYGYTF
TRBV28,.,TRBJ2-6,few,TGTGCCAGCACCACAGGGGGGGCCGAAACGATCTCTGGGGCCAACGTCCTGACTTTC,CASTTGGAETISGANVLTF
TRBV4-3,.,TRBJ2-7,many,TGCGCCAGCAGCCCCAACACAGGGACCTACGAGCAGTACTTC,CASSPNTGTYEQYF
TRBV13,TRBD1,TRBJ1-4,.,TGTGCCAGCCGGACAGGGATGGGTGCTAATGAAAAACTGTTTTTT,CASRTGMGANEKLFF
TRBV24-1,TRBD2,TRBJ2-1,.,TGTGCCACCAGTGTAAAACTAGCGGGGTCCTACAATGAGCAGTTCTTC,CATSVKLAGSYNEQFF
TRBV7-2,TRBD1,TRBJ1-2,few,TGTGCCAGCAGCTTAGGGGACAGGGTTGCATATGGCTACACCTTC,CASSLGDRVAYGYTF
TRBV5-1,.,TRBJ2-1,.,TGCGCCAGCAACTTGAGGGAGGACAGCACCTACAATGAGCAGTTCTTC,CASNLREDSTYNEQFF
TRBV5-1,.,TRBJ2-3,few,TGCGCCAGCAGCCCGAGCGGTGCCTCTTTCACAGATACGCAGTATTTT,CASSPSGASFTDTQYF
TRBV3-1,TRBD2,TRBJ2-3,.,TGTGCCAGCAGCCAAGAGGGGGGGTGGACAGATACGCAGTATTTT,CASSQEGGWTDTQYF
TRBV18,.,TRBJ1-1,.,TGTGCCAGCTCACCACGGACGAACACTGAAGCTTTCTTT,CASSPRTNTEAFF
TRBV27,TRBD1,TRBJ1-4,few,TGTGCCAGCAGTTTCGGGACAGGGGGTGAAAAACTGTTTTTT,CASSFGTGGEKLFF
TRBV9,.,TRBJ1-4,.,TGTGCCAGCAGCGTAAATGTGGTATCTAATGAAAAACTGTTTTTT,CASSVNVVSNEKLFF
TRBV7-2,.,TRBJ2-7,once,TGTGCCAGCAGCTGGGGGACCGGACCCATCCGTGGCGAGCAGTACTTC,CASSWGTGPIRGEQYF
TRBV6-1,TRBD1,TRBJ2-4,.,TGTGCCAGCAGTGCGGACTCTACAGGGGCCTATGGGTACTTC,CASSADSTGAYGYF
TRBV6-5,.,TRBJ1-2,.,TGTGCCAGCAGTTACCGGGACGCCTCTGGCAACTATGGCTACACCTTC,CASSYRDASGNYGYTF
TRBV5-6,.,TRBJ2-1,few,TGTGCCAGCAGCTACATGGGACCTCACAATGAGCAGTTCTTC,CASSYMGPHNEQFF
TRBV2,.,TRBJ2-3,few,TGTGCCAGCAGTGTTACCGGCCTCGGCCCCGGAGATACGCAGTATTTT,CASSVTGLGPGDTQYF
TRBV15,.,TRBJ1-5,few,TGTGCCACCAGCAGAGACAACACGCCCCATAGACAGTCTATTAGCAATCAGCCCCAGCATTTT,CATSRDNTPHRQSISNQPQHF
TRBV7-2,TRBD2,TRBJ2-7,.,TGTGCCAGCAGCATAGGACTAGCGGTGGCCTACGAGCAGTACTTC,CASSIGLAVAYEQYF
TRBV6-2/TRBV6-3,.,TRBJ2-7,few,TGTGCCAGCAGTCGGTGGAGGGGGACGACCGAGGAGCAGTACTTC,CASSRWRGTTEEQYF
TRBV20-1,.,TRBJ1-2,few,TGCAGTGCTAGGGGACCCACAAGCTACACCTTC,CSARGPTSYTF
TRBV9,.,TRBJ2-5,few,TGTGCCAGCAGCGTAGGCGTCAGACAAGAGACCCAGTACTTC,CASSVGVRQETQYF
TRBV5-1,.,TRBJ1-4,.,TGCGCCAGCAGCACCGCCCCCTTTGCAACTAATGAAAAACTGTTTTTT,CASSTAPFATNEKLFF
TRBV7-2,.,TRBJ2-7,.,TGTGCCAGCAGCTTAGTGGAGGGGTACGCGTCCGAGCAGTACTTC,CASSLVEGYASEQYF
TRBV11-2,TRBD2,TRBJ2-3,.,TGTGCCAGCAGCCCTAGACTAGCGCTCGCAGATACGCAGTATTTT,CASSPRLALADTQYF
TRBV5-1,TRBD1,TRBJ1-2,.,TGCGCCAGCAGCTTTGGAGGGGGCGAGAACTATGGCTACACCTTC,CASSFGGGENYGYTF
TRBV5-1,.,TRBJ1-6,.,TGCGCCAGCAGCCCGACGGTGGCGGCAGAACCCCTCCACTTT,CASSPTVAAEPLHF
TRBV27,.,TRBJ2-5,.,TGTGCCAGCAGTTTATACCGGGGGGCCAGGGAGACCCAGTACTTC,CASSLYRGARETQYF